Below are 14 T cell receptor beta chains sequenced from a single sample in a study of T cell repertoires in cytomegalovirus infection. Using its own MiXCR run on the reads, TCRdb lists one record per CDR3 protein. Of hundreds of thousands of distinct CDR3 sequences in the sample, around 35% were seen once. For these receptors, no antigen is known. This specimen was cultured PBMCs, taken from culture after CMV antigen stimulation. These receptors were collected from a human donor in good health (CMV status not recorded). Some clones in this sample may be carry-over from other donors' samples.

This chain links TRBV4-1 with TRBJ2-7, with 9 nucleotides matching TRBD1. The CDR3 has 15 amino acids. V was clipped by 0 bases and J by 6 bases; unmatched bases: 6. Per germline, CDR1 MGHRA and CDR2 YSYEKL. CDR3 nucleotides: TGCGCCAGCAGCCAAGAACCGGGACAGGGATCCGAGCAGTACTTC. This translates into CASSQEPGQGSEQYF.

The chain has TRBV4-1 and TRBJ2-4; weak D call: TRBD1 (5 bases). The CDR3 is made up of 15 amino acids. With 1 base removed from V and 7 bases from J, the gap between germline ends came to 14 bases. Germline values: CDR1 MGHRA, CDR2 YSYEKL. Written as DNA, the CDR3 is TGCGCCAGCAGCCAAGTGGTAGGGGCGCCTAACATTCAGTACTTC. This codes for CASSQVVGAPNIQYF.

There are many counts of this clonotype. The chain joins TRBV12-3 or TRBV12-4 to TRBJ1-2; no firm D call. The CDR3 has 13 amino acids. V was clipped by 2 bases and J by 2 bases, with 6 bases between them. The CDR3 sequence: CASSLWGNYGYTF. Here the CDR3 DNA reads TGTGCCAGCAGTTTATGGGGAAACTATGGCTACACCTTC.

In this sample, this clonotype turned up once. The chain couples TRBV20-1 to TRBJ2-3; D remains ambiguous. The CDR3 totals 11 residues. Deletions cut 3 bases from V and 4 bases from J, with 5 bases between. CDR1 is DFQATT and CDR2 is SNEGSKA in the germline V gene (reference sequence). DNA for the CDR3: TGCAGTGCTAGGGATGCAGATACGCAGTATTTT. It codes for CSARDADTQYF.

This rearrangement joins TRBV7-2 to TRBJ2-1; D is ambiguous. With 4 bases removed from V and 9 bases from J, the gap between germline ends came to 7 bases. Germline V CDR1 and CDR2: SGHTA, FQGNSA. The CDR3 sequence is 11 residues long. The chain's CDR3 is CASSYLGEQFF. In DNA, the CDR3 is TGTGCCAGCAGCTACCTGGGTGAGCAGTTCTTC.

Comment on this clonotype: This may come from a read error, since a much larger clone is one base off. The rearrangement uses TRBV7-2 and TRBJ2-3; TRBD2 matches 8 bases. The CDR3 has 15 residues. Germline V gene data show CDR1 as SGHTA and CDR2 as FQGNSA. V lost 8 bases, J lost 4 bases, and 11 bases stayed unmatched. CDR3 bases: TGTGCCAGCCATCCAATTGCGGGAGGTGCAGATACGCAGTATTTT. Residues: CASHPIAGGADTQYF.

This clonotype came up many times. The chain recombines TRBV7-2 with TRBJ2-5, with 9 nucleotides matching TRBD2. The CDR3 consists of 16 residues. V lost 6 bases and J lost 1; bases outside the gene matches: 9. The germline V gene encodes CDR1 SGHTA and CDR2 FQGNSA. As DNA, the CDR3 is TGTGCCAGCAGGCCGGCCGGGACTAGCTTCCAAGAGACCCAGTACTTC. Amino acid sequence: CASRPAGTSFQETQYF.

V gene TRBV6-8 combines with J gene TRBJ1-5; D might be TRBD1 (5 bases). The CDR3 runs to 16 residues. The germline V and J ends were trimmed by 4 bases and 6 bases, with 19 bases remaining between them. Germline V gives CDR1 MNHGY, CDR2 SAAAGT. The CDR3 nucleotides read TGTGCCAGCAGTTTCCCAACCCCAGGGTACAGTCAGCCCCAGCATTTT. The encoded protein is CASSFPTPGYSQPQHF.

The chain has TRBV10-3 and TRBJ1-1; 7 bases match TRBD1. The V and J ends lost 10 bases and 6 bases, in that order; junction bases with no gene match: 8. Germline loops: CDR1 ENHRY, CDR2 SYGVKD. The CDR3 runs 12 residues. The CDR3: CATKTGLSEAFF. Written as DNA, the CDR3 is TGTGCCACGAAGACAGGGCTCTCTGAAGCTTTCTTT.

CDR3 loop: CASSQAWSGAFNEQFF. CDR3 bases: TGCGCCAGCAGCCAAGCCTGGTCGGGGGCCTTTAATGAGCAGTTCTTC. The chain carries TRBV4-3 and TRBJ2-1; D assignment may be TRBD1 or TRBD2 (6 bases each). The CDR3 consists of 16 residues. V lost 1 base and J 7 bases, leaving 17 bases between the germline ends. Germline V lookup: CDR1 LGHNA, CDR2 YSLEER.

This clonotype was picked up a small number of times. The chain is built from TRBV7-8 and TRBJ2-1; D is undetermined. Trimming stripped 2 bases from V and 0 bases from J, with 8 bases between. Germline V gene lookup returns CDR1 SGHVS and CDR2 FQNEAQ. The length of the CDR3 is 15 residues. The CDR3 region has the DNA TGTGCCAGCAGCTTAATCACTAACTCCTACAATGAGCAGTTCTTC. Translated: CASSLITNSYNEQFF.

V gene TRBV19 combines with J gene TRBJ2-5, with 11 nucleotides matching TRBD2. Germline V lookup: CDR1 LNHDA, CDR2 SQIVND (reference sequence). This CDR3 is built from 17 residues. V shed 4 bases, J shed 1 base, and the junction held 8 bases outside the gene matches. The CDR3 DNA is TGTGCCAGTAGTAACCCCAGGACTAGCGGGTTCCAAGAGACCCAGTACTTC. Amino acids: CASSNPRTSGFQETQYF.

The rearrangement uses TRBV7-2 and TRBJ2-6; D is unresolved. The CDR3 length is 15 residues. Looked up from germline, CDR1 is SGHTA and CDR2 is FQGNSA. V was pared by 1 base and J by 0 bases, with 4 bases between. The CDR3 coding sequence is TGTGCCAGCAGCTTAGGGCCCTCTGGGGCCAACGTCCTGACTTTC. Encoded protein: CASSLGPSGANVLTF.

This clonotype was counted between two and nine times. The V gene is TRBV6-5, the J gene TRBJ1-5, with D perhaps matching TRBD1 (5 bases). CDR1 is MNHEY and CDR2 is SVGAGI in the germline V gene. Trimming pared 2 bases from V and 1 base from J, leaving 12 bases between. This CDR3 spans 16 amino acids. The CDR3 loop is CASSYPGAESNQPQHF. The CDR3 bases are TGTGCCAGCAGTTACCCCGGGGCAGAGAGCAATCAGCCCCAGCATTTT.